The rows below give T cell receptor beta chains drawn from one sample of a study of blood T cell repertoires in COVID-19. Method: immunoSEQ multiplex PCR; TCRdb's copy keeps in-frame clones and lacks some. The sample carries 250,000 to 300,000 clones, around 87% recorded once. Material: peripheral blood. Receptor source: a young man with active or convalescent COVID-19. Both conserved end residues are part of each CDR3. Each record gives: V gene, J gene, D gene, CDR3 length, clone size, CDR3 DNA, CDR3 protein. The D gene is left open where the match is weak. Part of the rows lack a size; the others show once, few, many or a class for expanded clones.

>TRBV29-1|TRBJ2-5|-|12|-
TGCAGCGGGCGGTCTGGTCGCGAGACCCAGTACTTC
CSGRSGRETQYF
>TRBV27|TRBJ2-2|TRBD1|15|-
TGTGCCAGTGAATCCGGGACAGGGACCACCGGGGAGCTGTTTTTT
CASESGTGTTGELFF
>TRBV27|TRBJ2-2|-|13|-
TGTGCCAGCAGTCTTAAGAACACCGGGGAGCTGTTTTTT
CASSLKNTGELFF
>TRBV29-1|TRBJ2-1|-|12|-
TGCAGCGTTGATGAACTTGACAATGAGCAGTTCTTC
CSVDELDNEQFF
>TRBV7-8|TRBJ2-1|-|18|-
TGTGCCAGCAGCTTTCGAGGGGACACAACAGCTGACTACAATGAGCAGTTCTTC
CASSFRGDTTADYNEQFF
>TRBV28|TRBJ2-5|TRBD2|15|-
TGTGCCAGCAGCTCGCGGGGGGGCCTCGGAGAGACCCAGTACTTC
CASSSRGGLGETQYF
>TRBV5-1|TRBJ1-6|TRBD1|14|-
TGCGCCAGCAAGCTAGACAGGGGCAATTCACCCCTCCACTTT
CASKLDRGNSPLHF
>TRBV9|TRBJ2-7|TRBD2|17|-
TGTGCCAGCAGCCCCCTGTCCCGAGCGGGGGCGGGGGGCGAGCAGTACTTC
CASSPLSRAGAGGEQYF
>TRBV18|TRBJ1-3|-|17|-
TGTGCCAGCTCAGACCGTGTCGGACAGTTCTCTGGAAACACCATATATTTT
CASSDRVGQFSGNTIYF
>TRBV5-1|TRBJ1-3|TRBD1|17|-
TGCGCCAGCAGCGAACAGGGGCAGGGTTTCTCTGGAAACACCATATATTTT
CASSEQGQGFSGNTIYF
>TRBV5-1|TRBJ2-7|TRBD1|13|few
TGCGCCAGCAGCCGGGACAGGGACTCCGAGCAGTACTTC
CASSRDRDSEQYF
>TRBV6-1|TRBJ1-2|TRBD1|15|once
TGTGCCAGCAGTGAAGAGGGACAGAGTAACTATGGCTACACCTTC
CASSEEGQSNYGYTF
>TRBV10-3|TRBJ2-5|-|16|-
TGTGCCATCAGTGAGTCGAAAATCGGTTTCCAAGAGACCCAGTACTTC
CAISESKIGFQETQYF
>TRBV11-3|TRBJ2-2|TRBD2|16|-
TGTGCCAGCAGCTTTGGACTAGCGGGGAGCACCGGGGAGCTGTTTTTT
CASSFGLAGSTGELFF